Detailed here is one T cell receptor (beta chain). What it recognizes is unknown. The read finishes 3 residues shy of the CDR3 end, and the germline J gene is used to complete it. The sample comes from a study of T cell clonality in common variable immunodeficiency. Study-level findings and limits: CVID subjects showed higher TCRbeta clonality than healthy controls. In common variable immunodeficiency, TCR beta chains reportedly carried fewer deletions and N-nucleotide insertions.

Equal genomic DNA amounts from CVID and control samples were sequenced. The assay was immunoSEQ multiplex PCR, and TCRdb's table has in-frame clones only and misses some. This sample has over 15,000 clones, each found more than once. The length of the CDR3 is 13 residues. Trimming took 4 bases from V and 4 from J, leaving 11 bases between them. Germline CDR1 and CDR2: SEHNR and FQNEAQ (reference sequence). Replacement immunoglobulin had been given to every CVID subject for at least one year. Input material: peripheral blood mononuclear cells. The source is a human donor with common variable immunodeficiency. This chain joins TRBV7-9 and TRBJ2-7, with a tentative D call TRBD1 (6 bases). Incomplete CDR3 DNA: TGTGCCAGCAGCTCCCGCAGGGGTTACGAG. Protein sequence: CASSSRRGYE. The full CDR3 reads CASSSRRGYEQYF.